Below are 26 T cell receptor beta chains sequenced from a single sample in a study of blood T cell repertoires in COVID-19 (dated by TCRdb to about 2020). The method behind the library was the immunoSEQ multiplex PCR assay. TCRdb's version of the immuneACCESS table is confined to in-frame rearrangements and falls short of the full clone set. An unresolved V gene accounts for under half of the shortfall where checked; the remainder is of unknown origin. A total of approximately 170,000 clones appear in this sample, approximately 82% of them only once. Clones ranked in the top ten supply 10% to 15% of the sample. The material sequenced was peripheral blood. Receptors originate from a man between 65 and 85 years old who had recovered from COVID-19.

The chain employs TRBV7-2 and TRBJ2-1; 12 bases are shared with TRBD2. The CDR3 covers 16 residues. Germline V gene lookup returns CDR1 SGHTA and CDR2 FQGNSA. Unmatched junction bases numbered 12, after V lost 5 bases and J lost 10 bases. In DNA form, the CDR3 reads TGTGCCAGCAGCCCCCGAGGGCTAGCGGGAGGGGTCGAGCAGTTCTTC. It translates to CASSPRGLAGGVEQFF.

This clone has more than one count but fewer than ten. This rearrangement joins TRBV3-1 (or the pseudogene TRBV3-2) to TRBJ2-7, with 9 bases identical to TRBD2. This CDR3 has 18 residues. Trimming at V came to 5 bases and at J to 1 base, leaving 15 bases not matched to a gene. Germline V lookup: CDR1 LGHDT, CDR2 YNNKEL (reference sequence). The DNA of the CDR3 is TGTGCCAGCAGCGTAAAGTCCTATAGCGGGAGTGTGTCCTACGAGCAGTACTTC. Its translation: CASSVKSYSGSVSYEQYF.

V usage is TRBV6-5 and J usage is TRBJ2-7, with D maybe TRBD1 (5 bases). Germline V CDR1 and CDR2: MNHEY, SVGAGI. Trimming shortened V by 6 bases and J by 2 bases, and 11 bases separated the two germline ends. There are 13 residues in the CDR3. This CDR3 reads CASRTVTTYEQYF. The CDR3 nucleotides are TGTGCCAGCAGGACAGTTACCACCTACGAGCAGTACTTC.

This clone appeared a few times. The sample has other DNA sequences that encode this CDR3 too. The rearrangement links TRBV19 to TRBJ1-5; 11 nucleotides line up with TRBD1. V lost 4 bases to trimming and J lost 7 bases; unmatched junction nucleotides: 3. Germline CDR1 and CDR2: LNHDA and SQIVND (reference sequence). This CDR3 has 14 amino acids. CDR3 sequence: CASSTDRGLQPQHF. The DNA of the CDR3 is TGTGCCAGTAGTACGGACAGGGGGCTGCAGCCCCAGCATTTT.

This chain links TRBV6-5 with TRBJ2-1; TRBD2 agrees at 7 bases. Germline trimming cut 6 bases from V and 10 bases from J; bases unmatched to any gene: 9. Germline V gene data show CDR1 as MNHEY and CDR2 as SVGAGI. The CDR3 is made up of 13 amino acids. The chain's CDR3 is CASRPGTTNEQFF. The CDR3 DNA sequence: TGTGCCAGCAGACCCGGGACTACGAACGAGCAGTTCTTC.

This clone was detected a few times. The gene calls are TRBV5-1 and TRBJ2-3; D perhaps matches TRBD1 (6 bases). V lost 1 base and J lost 3, with 9 bases in between. CDR1 and CDR2 (germline): SGHRS, YFSETQ. The CDR3 runs to 14 residues. CDR3 sequence reads: CASSLYRETDTQYF. The CDR3, as DNA: TGCGCCAGCAGCTTGTACAGGGAAACAGATACGCAGTATTTT.

This chain links TRBV4-2 with TRBJ1-4, with unresolved D. V lost 0 bases and J 7 bases, leaving 12 bases between the germline ends. Germline lookup yields CDR1 LGHNA and CDR2 YNFKEQ. There are 15 residues in the CDR3. The CDR3: CASSQDLGLFEKLFF. The CDR3 DNA follows: TGTGCCAGCAGCCAAGATCTAGGCCTCTTTGAAAAACTGTTTTTT.

The table lists this clone with a count of one. This chain joins TRBV9 and TRBJ2-5; 9 bases line up with TRBD2. V gave up 0 bases and J gave up 1 base; unmatched junction bases: 7. CDR3 length: 17 amino acids. Germline CDR1 reads SGDLS; CDR2 reads YYNGEE. CDR3 protein: CASSVGPLAGIQETQYF. The CDR3 nucleotides read TGTGCCAGCAGCGTAGGTCCACTAGCGGGCATCCAAGAGACCCAGTACTTC.

This chain links TRBV9 with TRBJ2-1; weak D call: TRBD2 (5 bases). The CDR3 is 15 residues long. Germline V gene sequence: CDR1 SGDLS, CDR2 YYNGEE. Trimming removed 0 bases from V and 2 bases from J, with 9 bases in between. In DNA, the CDR3 is TGTGCCAGCAGCGTAGCGGGGTTAGCCTACAATGAGCAGTTCTTC. Protein sequence: CASSVAGLAYNEQFF.

This chain connects TRBV27 to TRBJ2-6; D ambiguous. From germline, CDR1 is MNHEY and CDR2 SMNVEV (reference sequence). The CDR3 covers 17 residues. V was clipped by 5 bases and J by 0 bases, with 14 bases between them. CDR3 in amino acids: CASSDPLRHSGANVLTF. For the CDR3, the DNA is TGTGCCAGCAGTGACCCCCTGCGGCACTCTGGGGCCAACGTCCTGACTTTC.

In its sample, this clone was seen once. This chain connects TRBV27 to TRBJ1-5; D possibly corresponds to TRBD1 (6 bases). CDR3 length: 15 amino acids. Looked up from germline, CDR1 is MNHEY and CDR2 is SMNVEV (reference sequence). V dropped 11 bases and J dropped 2 bases, with 19 bases sitting between them. In DNA, the CDR3 is TGTGCCGGTGGGGGGGGCCTACGGCGCAATCAGCCCCAGCATTTT. Protein sequence: CAGGGGLRRNQPQHF.

The chain couples TRBV7-9 to TRBJ1-1, with 8 bases matching TRBD1. J was trimmed by 1 base and V by 5 bases; bases with no gene match: 3. The CDR3 is 14 amino acids. CDR1 is SEHNR and CDR2 is FQNEAQ in the germline V gene (reference sequence). CDR3 sequence (DNA): TGTGCCAGCAGCATTGGACAGGGGAACACTGAAGCTTTCTTT. This codes for CASSIGQGNTEAFF.

V and J are TRBV19 and TRBJ2-7, with a weak D call TRBD2 (6 bases). Trimming left V 1 base short and J 0 bases short, with 10 bases between. CDR3 length: 15 amino acids. Germline loops: CDR1 LNHDA, CDR2 SQIVND (reference sequence). The chain's CDR3 is CASSIAGDPSYEQYF. CDR3 bases: TGTGCCAGTAGTATAGCGGGAGACCCCTCCTACGAGCAGTACTTC.

The chain is built from TRBV14 and TRBJ1-1, with TRBD1 as a possible D gene (5 bases). The CDR3 has 14 amino acids. V dropped 4 bases and J dropped 1 base, with 10 bases sitting between them. Germline loops: CDR1 SGHDN, CDR2 FVKESK. This CDR3 is CASSPWQGNTEAFF. For the CDR3, the DNA is TGTGCCAGCAGCCCATGGCAGGGGAACACTGAAGCTTTCTTT.

This clone has only one observation. This chain uses TRBV7-2 with TRBJ2-3; TRBD2 matches at 11 bases. Looked up from germline, CDR1 is SGHTA and CDR2 is FQGNSA. The CDR3 has 17 residues. Trimming removed 2 bases from V and 1 base from J; junction bases left unmatched: 5. The CDR3 DNA sequence: TGTGCCAGCAGCTTATCCCTAGCGGGGGGACGCACAGATACGCAGTATTTT. Protein sequence: CASSLSLAGGRTDTQYF.

The rearrangement joins TRBV10-2 to TRBJ1-1; 11 nucleotides match TRBD1. The CDR3 covers 14 residues. V gave up 5 bases and J gave up 4 bases; unmatched junction bases: 3. Per the germline V gene, CDR1 is WSHSY and CDR2 is SAAADI. Here the CDR3 reads CASSTGQGGTEAFF. The CDR3, as DNA: TGCGCCAGCAGTACGGGACAGGGGGGCACTGAAGCTTTCTTT.

The genes are TRBV4-1 and TRBJ2-1, with 7 bases aligning to TRBD2. Germline assignment: CDR1 MGHRA and CDR2 YSYEKL. V shed 1 base, J shed 6 bases, and the junction held 6 bases outside the gene matches. The CDR3 extends over 15 amino acids. The CDR3 DNA reads TGCGCCAGCAGCCAAGGGGACGGGAGGTTCAATGAGCAGTTCTTC. It codes for CASSQGDGRFNEQFF.

The CDR3: CASSLLGGNGYTF. The CDR3 DNA sequence: TGTGCCAGCAGCTTACTAGGGGGCAATGGCTACACCTTC. The chain links TRBV7-9 to TRBJ1-2, with TRBD1 matching 7 bases. In germline, CDR1 is SEHNR, CDR2 FQNEAQ (reference sequence). Trimming at V came to 2 bases and at J to 6 bases, leaving 3 bases not matched to a gene. The CDR3 is made up of 13 amino acids.

V and J are TRBV5-5 and TRBJ2-2; tentative D call: TRBD2 (5 bases). CDR1 and CDR2 from the germline V gene are SGHKS and YYEKEE (reference sequence). CDR3 length equals 13 residues. The ends were cut back, 0 bases at V and 5 bases at J, with 5 bases in the middle. The CDR3 loop is CASSLAGTGELFF. CDR3 bases: TGTGCCAGCAGCTTGGCGGGAACCGGGGAGCTGTTTTTT. Looking up the rest from reference TRBV5-5 and TRBJ2-2 gives the full variable domain: DAGVTQSPTHLIKTRGQQVTLRCSPISGHKSVSWYQQVLGQGPQFIFQYYEKEERGRGNFPDRFSARQFPNYSSELNVNALLLGDSALYLCASSLAGTGELFFGEGSRLTVL.

This chain links TRBV5-4 with TRBJ2-3; D is perhaps TRBD2 (6 bases). The CDR3 is made up of 13 amino acids. CDR1 is SGHNT, CDR2 YYREEE, per germline (reference sequence). V was cut by 4 bases and J by 1 base, with 7 bases left in between. The CDR3 reads CASSPGGTDTQYF. The CDR3 DNA reads as TGTGCCAGCAGCCCGGGGGGCACAGATACGCAGTATTTT.

The chain has TRBV24-1 and TRBJ2-1, with 9 nucleotides matching TRBD1. CDR3 length: 14 amino acids. The V and J ends lost 10 bases and 8 bases, in that order; junction bases with no gene match: 11. Germline V gives CDR1 KGHDR, CDR2 SFDVKD. The CDR3 here is CATGPGQGMDEQFF. The CDR3 DNA sequence: TGTGCCACAGGACCGGGACAGGGAATGGATGAGCAGTTCTTC.

The chain is built from TRBV9 and TRBJ1-1; 9 nucleotides match TRBD1. The CDR3 sequence is 16 residues long. The junction had 10 bases not matched to a gene; V was cut back by 4 bases and J by 3 bases. Per the germline V gene, CDR1 is SGDLS and CDR2 is YYNGEE. The CDR3 spells CASSPRQGEADTEAFF. The CDR3 bases are TGTGCCAGCAGCCCCCGACAGGGGGAAGCGGACACTGAAGCTTTCTTT.

V is TRBV7-2 and J is TRBJ1-2; D ambiguous. Per the germline V gene, CDR1 is SGHTA and CDR2 is FQGNSA. The CDR3 loop spans 14 amino acids. Trimming took off 2 bases at V and 4 bases at J, with 11 bases between the two ends. The CDR3 reads CASSLLEYGYGYTF. The DNA of the CDR3 is TGTGCCAGCAGCTTACTCGAGTACGGCTATGGCTACACCTTC. Filled out from reference TRBV7-2 and TRBJ1-2, the complete variable domain reads GAGVSQSPSNKVTEKGKDVELRCDPISGHTALYWYRQSLGQGLEFLIYFQGNSAPDKSGLPSDRFSAERTGGSVSTLTIQRTQQEDSAVYLCASSLLEYGYGYTFGSGTRLTVV.

V usage is TRBV19 and J usage is TRBJ1-2; TRBD1 aligns across 8 bases. Looked up from germline, CDR1 is LNHDA and CDR2 is SQIVND (reference sequence). This CDR3 spans 15 amino acids. V lost 5 bases and J lost 3; bases outside the gene matches: 8. CDR3 in DNA: TGTGCCAGTAGTCCGCGGACAGGGAACCACTATGGCTACACCTTC. Its translation is CASSPRTGNHYGYTF.

This clone was seen only once. The chain links TRBV6-5 to TRBJ1-2; D is unresolved. Per germline, CDR1 MNHEY and CDR2 SVGAGI. The CDR3 has 14 amino acids. With 0 bases removed from V and 3 bases from J, the gap between germline ends came to 8 bases. This CDR3 reads CASSYSPSYYGYTF. The CDR3 DNA reads TGTGCCAGCAGTTACTCTCCGTCCTACTATGGCTACACCTTC.

The chain employs TRBV5-4 and TRBJ2-1; 9 nucleotides agree with TRBD1. CDR1 and CDR2 (germline): SGHNT, YYREEE (reference sequence). The V and J ends lost 3 bases and 4 bases, in that order; junction bases with no gene match: 5. The CDR3 has 15 residues. CDR3 sequence: CASSSGTGYYNEQFF. DNA for the CDR3: TGTGCCAGCAGCTCCGGGACAGGGTATTACAATGAGCAGTTCTTC.